The sample holds many counts of the clone carrying this T cell receptor beta chain. Its antigen is unidentified. Whole-blood samples were 2.5 to 3 ml of peripheral blood from healthy adult volunteers. TCR cDNA received a 3' ligated oligonucleotide that carried a UMI. Unsorted total RNA, roughly 1 to 1,100 ng, was DNase treated before reverse transcription. The CDR3 is 16 amino acids. Germline V CDR1 and CDR2: SNHLY, FYNNEI. V lost 5 bases and J lost 2, with 19 bases in between. For blood and skin samples, reverse transcription used TCR alpha and beta constant primers. Amplification of ligated cDNA took four PCR rounds with SP2 and nested alpha and beta constant primers. TCRdb re-analysed the 5' RACE reads in MiXCR, keeping a single row per CDR3 protein. The table lists over 20,000 distinct CDR3 sequences, 20% to 25% of them singletons. This specimen comes from a study of naive and memory T cell subsets.

General study findings and limits: This RNA-based method may be sensitive to activation-related transcript changes.

The genes are TRBV2 and TRBJ2-7; the D gene is possibly TRBD2 (6 bases). The receptor was derived from a female donor in good health. CDR3 in amino acids: CASSPPGTSYTYEQYF. CDR3 coding DNA: TGTGCCAGCAGTCCACCCGGGACTTCCTACACCTACGAGCAGTACTTC.